A selection of T cell receptor beta chains follows, all from one sample in a study of CD8+ T cells in alopecia areata. Clones were sequenced by immunoSEQ multiplex PCR, and TCRdb holds only the in-frame ones, with some missing. Of some 130,000 clones in the sample, 53% are singletons; the top ten hold roughly 0.5%. The sample consisted of CD4+ T cells sorted from blood, taken at week 4, from a patient treated with tofacitinib. The receptors were gathered from a human donor with alopecia areata. Both conserved end residues are trimmed from each CDR3.

J gene: TRBJ1-5
V gene: TRBV6-6
CDR3 protein: ASSYSGVARQPQH

J gene: TRBJ1-3
V gene: TRBV30
CDR3 protein: AWSPPGGNTIY

J gene: TRBJ1-2
V gene: TRBV27
CDR3 protein: ASSPLGQPIGHT

J gene: TRBJ2-1
V gene: TRBV4-1
CDR3 protein: ASSQGGGAKQF

J gene: TRBJ1-4
V gene: TRBV5-6
CDR3 protein: ASSYREPELF

J gene: TRBJ1-1
V gene: TRBV20-1
CDR3 protein: SVIGNTEAF

J gene: TRBJ2-1
V gene: TRBV5-8
CDR3 protein: ASSRTSGYNEQF

J gene: TRBJ1-1
V gene: TRBV7-9
CDR3 protein: ASSLGAIWGAF

J gene: TRBJ2-3
V gene: TRBV5-1
CDR3 protein: ASSLESTQY

J gene: TRBJ2-6
V gene: TRBV29-1
CDR3 protein: STRTGTNVLT

J gene: TRBJ2-6
V gene: TRBV30
CDR3 protein: AWSVTGLSGANVLT

J gene: TRBJ1-2
V gene: TRBV5-4
CDR3 protein: ASSLRFKGDGYT

J gene: TRBJ2-1
V gene: TRBV4-1
CDR3 protein: ASSPQGFEQF

J gene: TRBJ1-1
V gene: TRBV5-1
CDR3 protein: ASSSGGRAF

J gene: TRBJ2-1
V gene: TRBV7-9
CDR3 protein: ASSSWTSGSLSSYNEQF

J gene: TRBJ1-3
V gene: TRBV9
CDR3 protein: ASSPTSGNTIY

J gene: TRBJ1-4
V gene: TRBV7-2
CDR3 protein: ASSFGTTGTNEKLF

J gene: TRBJ1-4
V gene: TRBV2
CDR3 protein: ASNRGRDEKLF

J gene: TRBJ2-5
V gene: TRBV7-7
CDR3 protein: ASSLDGGVETQY

J gene: TRBJ2-5
V gene: TRBV14
CDR3 protein: ASSNRLQETQY

J gene: TRBJ1-5
V gene: TRBV7-8
CDR3 protein: ASSSPNQPQH

J gene: TRBJ1-2
V gene: TRBV25-1
CDR3 protein: ASSEVGYT

J gene: TRBJ2-1
V gene: TRBV6-1
CDR3 protein: ASEAGSYNEQF

J gene: TRBJ2-7
V gene: TRBV15
CDR3 protein: ATSSRTSGRTYEQY

J gene: TRBJ2-7
V gene: TRBV29-1
CDR3 protein: SAQTTRYEQY

J gene: TRBJ2-1
V gene: TRBV4-1
CDR3 protein: ASSVAGGSEQF

J gene: TRBJ2-2
V gene: TRBV2
CDR3 protein: ASNRQESTGELF

J gene: TRBJ2-5
V gene: TRBV29-1
CDR3 protein: SVKRLLEETQY

J gene: TRBJ2-1
V gene: TRBV5-1
CDR3 protein: ASSLASLAGSFLYNEQF